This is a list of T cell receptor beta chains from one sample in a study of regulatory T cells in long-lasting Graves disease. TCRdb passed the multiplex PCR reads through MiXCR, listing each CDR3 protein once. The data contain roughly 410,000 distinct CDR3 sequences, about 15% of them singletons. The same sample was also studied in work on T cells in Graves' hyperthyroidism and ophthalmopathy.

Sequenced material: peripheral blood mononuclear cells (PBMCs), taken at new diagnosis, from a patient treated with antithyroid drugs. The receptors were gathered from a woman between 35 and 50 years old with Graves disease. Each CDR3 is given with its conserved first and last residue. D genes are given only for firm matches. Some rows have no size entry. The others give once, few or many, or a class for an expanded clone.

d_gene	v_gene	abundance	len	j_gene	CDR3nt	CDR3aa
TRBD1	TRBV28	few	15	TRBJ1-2	TGTGCCAGCAGTTTATTCGCGACAGGGAACTATGGCTACACCTTC	CASSLFATGNYGYTF
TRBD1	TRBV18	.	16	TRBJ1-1	TGTGCCAGCTCACCGCCGGGGTCAGGGGGCGGGACTGAAGCTTTCTTT	CASSPPGSGGGTEAFF
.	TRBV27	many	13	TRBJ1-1	TGTGCCAGCAGTTTCGGAGGGGGCACTGAAGCTTTCTTT	CASSFGGGTEAFF
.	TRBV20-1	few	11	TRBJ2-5	TGCAGTGTACAGGTCCAAGAGACCCAGTACTTC	CSVQVQETQYF
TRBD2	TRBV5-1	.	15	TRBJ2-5	TGCGCCAGCAGCTGGGGGCCGGGAGGGGTAGAGACCCAGTACTTC	CASSWGPGGVETQYF
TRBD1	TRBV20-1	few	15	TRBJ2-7	TGCAGTGTTTCCAGCGGACAGGAGAACTCCTACGAGCAGTACTTC	CSVSSGQENSYEQYF
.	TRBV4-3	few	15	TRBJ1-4	TGCGCCAGCAGCCAAGACGGGACACAAAATGAAAAACTGTTTTTT	CASSQDGTQNEKLFF
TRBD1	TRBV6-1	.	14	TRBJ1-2	TGTGCCAGCAGAACGACAGGGGCTAACTATGGCTACACCTTC	CASRTTGANYGYTF
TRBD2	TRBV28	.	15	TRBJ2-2	TGTGCCAGCAGTTTAGAGACTAGCGGTCACGGGGAGCTGTTTTTT	CASSLETSGHGELFF
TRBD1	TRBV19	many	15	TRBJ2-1	TGTGCCAGTTCCACTTGGGACAGGGGGTACAATGAGCAGTTCTTC	CASSTWDRGYNEQFF
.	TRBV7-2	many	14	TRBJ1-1	TGTGCCAGCAGCCCGACAGGTTTGTACACTGAAGCTTTCTTT	CASSPTGLYTEAFF
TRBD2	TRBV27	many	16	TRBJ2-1	TGTGCCAGAACACCTCCGGGACTAGCGGGAGTGTATGAGCAGTTCTTC	CARTPPGLAGVYEQFF
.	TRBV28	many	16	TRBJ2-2	TGTGCCAGCCATCCCCCAAGCCTACACGGCGCCGGGGAGCTGTTTTTT	CASHPPSLHGAGELFF
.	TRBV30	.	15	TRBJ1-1	TGTGCCTGGAGTCAAACCAGGATCCTGAACACTGAAGCTTTCTTT	CAWSQTRILNTEAFF
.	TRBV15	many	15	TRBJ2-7	TGTGCCACCAGCTTGCCACTCGCCGGTATTTACGAGCAGTACTTC	CATSLPLAGIYEQYF
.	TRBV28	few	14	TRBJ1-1	TGTGCCAGCAGTATGACCTCCGGGGAGAAGAAAGCTTTCTTT	CASSMTSGEKKAFF
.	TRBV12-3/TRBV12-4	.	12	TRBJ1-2	TGTGCCAGCAGGACGCTGGCAATAGGCTACACCTTC	CASRTLAIGYTF